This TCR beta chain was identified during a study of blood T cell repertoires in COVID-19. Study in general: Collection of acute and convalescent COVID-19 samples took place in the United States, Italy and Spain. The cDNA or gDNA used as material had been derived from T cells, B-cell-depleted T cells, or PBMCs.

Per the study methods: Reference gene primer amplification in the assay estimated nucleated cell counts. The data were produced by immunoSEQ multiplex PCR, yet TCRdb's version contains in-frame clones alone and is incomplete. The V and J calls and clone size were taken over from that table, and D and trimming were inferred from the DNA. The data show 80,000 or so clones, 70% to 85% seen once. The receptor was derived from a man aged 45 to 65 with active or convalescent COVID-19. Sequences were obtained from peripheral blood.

The CDR3 DNA reads as TGTGCCAGCAGCCCCGATGGGCGCGGGGCCAACGTCCTGACTTTC. Translation gives CASSPDGRGANVLTF. The V and J genes are TRBV5-6 and TRBJ2-6, with D unclear. V was clipped by 4 bases and J by 4 bases, with 12 bases between them. This CDR3 has 15 residues. Germline loops: CDR1 SGHDT, CDR2 YYEEEE.